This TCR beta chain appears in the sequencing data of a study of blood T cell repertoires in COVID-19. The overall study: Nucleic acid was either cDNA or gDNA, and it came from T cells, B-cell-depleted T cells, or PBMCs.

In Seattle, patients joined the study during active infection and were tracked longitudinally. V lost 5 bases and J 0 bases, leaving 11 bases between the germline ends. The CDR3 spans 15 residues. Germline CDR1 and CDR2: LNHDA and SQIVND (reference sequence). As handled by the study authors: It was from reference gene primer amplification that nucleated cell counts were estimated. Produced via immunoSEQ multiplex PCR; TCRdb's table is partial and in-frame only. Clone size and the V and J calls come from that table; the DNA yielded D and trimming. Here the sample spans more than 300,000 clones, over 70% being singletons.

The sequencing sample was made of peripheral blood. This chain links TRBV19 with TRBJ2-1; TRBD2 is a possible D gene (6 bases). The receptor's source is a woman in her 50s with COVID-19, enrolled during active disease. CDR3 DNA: TGTGCCAGTAGTTCGGGACTCCTCTCCTACAATGAGCAGTTCTTC. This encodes CASSSGLLSYNEQFF.